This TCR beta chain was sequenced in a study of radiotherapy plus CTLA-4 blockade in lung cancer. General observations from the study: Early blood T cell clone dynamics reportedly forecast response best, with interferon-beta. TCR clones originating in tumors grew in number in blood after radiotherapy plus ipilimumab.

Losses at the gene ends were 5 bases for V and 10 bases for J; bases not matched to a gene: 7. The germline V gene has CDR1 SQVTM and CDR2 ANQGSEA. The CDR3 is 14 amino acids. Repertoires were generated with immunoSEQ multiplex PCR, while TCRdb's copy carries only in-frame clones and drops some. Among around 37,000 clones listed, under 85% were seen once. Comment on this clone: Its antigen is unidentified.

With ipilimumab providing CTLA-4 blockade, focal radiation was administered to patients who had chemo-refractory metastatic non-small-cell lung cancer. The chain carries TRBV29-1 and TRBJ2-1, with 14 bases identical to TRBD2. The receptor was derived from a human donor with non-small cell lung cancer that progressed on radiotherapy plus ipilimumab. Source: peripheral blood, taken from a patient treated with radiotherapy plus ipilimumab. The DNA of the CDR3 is TGCAGCGTTCGGGGGACTAGCGGGAGAGGGGAGCAGTTCTTC. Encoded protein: CSVRGTSGRGEQFF.